This TCR beta chain was profiled in a study of OX40 agonist ivuxolimab in advanced cancers. As for the study in general: Melanoma, hepatocellular carcinoma, head and neck or renal cell cancer occurred in dose-escalation patients.

Germline CDR1 and CDR2: SGDLS and YYNGEE. This CDR3 comprises 15 residues. Trimming took 3 bases from V and 5 from J; bases not matched to a gene: 8. The study, taken as a whole, reports: In CD8+ T cells, expanded clones were on average more numerous than in CD4+.

Note on this clone: What it recognizes is unknown.

Data came from immunoSEQ multiplex PCR; TCRdb stores just in-frame clones and leaves some out. The sample yields under 80,000 clones, about 92% seen once. The genes are TRBV9 and TRBJ2-5; TRBD2 matches 9 bases. This clonotype was sampled from an adult with an advanced solid tumor such as melanoma, head and neck, liver or kidney cancer. The sample in question was CD4+ or CD8+ T cells sorted from blood, obtained in a trial of the OX40 agonist ivuxolimab. In DNA, the CDR3 is TGTGCCAGCAGCGAGGAGGGGGCGGGGGGGGAGACCCAGTACTTC. Translation: CASSEEGAGGETQYF. Using reference TRBV9 and TRBJ2-5 for the parts outside the CDR3, the full variable domain is DSGVTQTPKHLITATGQRVTLRCSPRSGDLSVYWYQQSLDQGLQFLIQYYNGEERAKGNILERFSAQQFPDLHSELNLSSLELGDSALYFCASSEEGAGGETQYFGPGTRLLVL.